The present T cell receptor (beta chain) was sequenced within a study of CD8+CD57+ T cells in acquired aplastic anemia. Study summary: DNA per sorted CD4+ or CD8+ sample ranged 0.2 to 27.4 ug, averaging roughly 3.3 ug.

Trimming pared 0 bases from V and 0 bases from J, leaving 10 bases between. The CDR3 covers 16 residues. From germline, CDR1 is MNHEY and CDR2 SVGAGI. Overall study findings and caveats: Overlapping CD8+ CDR3 repertoires of patients and controls contained approximately 29 shared sequences.

Only patients with CD8+CD57+ cell expansion on flow cytometry were chosen for sequencing. In its sample, this clonotype was seen many times. As yet, its antigen is unknown. Genomic DNA constituted the template upon which TCR beta VDJ and CDR3 profiling was performed. TCRdb fed the reads into MiXCR, producing one record per CDR3 protein. The table records 200,000 to 250,000 distinct CDR3 sequences, less than 75% of them present only once. Sequenced: sorted CD4+, CD8+, or CD8+CD57+ T cells (not recorded which) from PBMCs. The TCR was taken from a human donor with aplastic anemia. The J gene is TRBJ2-3, the V gene TRBV6-5; D ambiguous. CDR3 coding DNA: TGTGCCAGCAGTTACTCGATGGCCAGCAGCACAGATACGCAGTATTTT. It translates to CASSYSMASSTDTQYF.